This is a list of T cell receptor beta chains from one sample in a study of T cells after yellow fever vaccination. TCRdb analysed the 5' RACE reads with MiXCR anew, one entry per CDR3 protein. Of some 96,000 distinct CDR3 sequences listed, approximately 9% are singletons. Specimen: CD8+ T cells not binding an NS4B(214-222) dextramer, sorted from PBMCs, collected less than 16 days after the first yellow fever vaccination. These receptors all stem from a man aged 18 to 29 who received the YFV17D yellow fever vaccine. The CDR3 runs from the conserved cysteine through the conserved F or W. A D gene is named only where the DNA matches it firmly. Clone size is not always given. Where it is, it says once, few, many or a class for expanded clones.

clone size: NA
V gene: TRBV10-3
J gene: TRBJ2-3
CDR3 length: 18
D gene: NA
CDR3 DNA: TGTGCCATCAGTGAGATTCTGGGGAACCGAGGGGGCACAGATACGCAGTATTTT
CDR3 protein: CAISEILGNRGGTDTQYF

clone size: NA
V gene: TRBV12-3/TRBV12-4
J gene: TRBJ1-1
CDR3 length: 11
D gene: NA
CDR3 DNA: TGTGCCAGCAGTTCCACAGCAAACGCTTTCTTT
CDR3 protein: CASSSTANAFF

clone size: many
V gene: TRBV12-3/TRBV12-4
J gene: TRBJ2-7
CDR3 length: 17
D gene: TRBD2
CDR3 DNA: TGTGCCAGCCGAACGGGGGGGGGGCTGGGTCCCTCCTACGAGCAGTACTTC
CDR3 protein: CASRTGGGLGPSYEQYF

clone size: few
V gene: TRBV20-1
J gene: TRBJ1-3
CDR3 length: 14
D gene: NA
CDR3 DNA: TGCAGTGCTAGAGATGGCACCGAAGGAAACACCATATATTTT
CDR3 protein: CSARDGTEGNTIYF

clone size: many
V gene: TRBV29-1
J gene: TRBJ2-7
CDR3 length: 13
D gene: NA
CDR3 DNA: TGCAGCGTTCTCCCATTGGGATCCTACGAGCAGTACTTC
CDR3 protein: CSVLPLGSYEQYF

clone size: many
V gene: TRBV15
J gene: TRBJ1-4
CDR3 length: 14
D gene: TRBD1
CDR3 DNA: TGTGCCACCAGCAAAGACAGGGTCGACGAAAAACTGTTTTTT
CDR3 protein: CATSKDRVDEKLFF

clone size: few
V gene: TRBV5-1
J gene: TRBJ1-5
CDR3 length: 15
D gene: TRBD1
CDR3 DNA: TGCGCCAGCAGCTTGGGGGGACAGGGCAATCAGCCCCAGCATTTT
CDR3 protein: CASSLGGQGNQPQHF

clone size: NA
V gene: TRBV19
J gene: TRBJ1-5
CDR3 length: 14
D gene: NA
CDR3 DNA: TGTGCCAGTAGTATAGGGGGTGCCGATCAGCCCCAGCATTTT
CDR3 protein: CASSIGGADQPQHF

clone size: few
V gene: TRBV7-9
J gene: TRBJ2-2
CDR3 length: 12
D gene: NA
CDR3 DNA: TGTGCTACGGCTGTGAACACCGGGGAGCTGTTTTTT
CDR3 protein: CATAVNTGELFF

clone size: NA
V gene: TRBV4-3
J gene: TRBJ1-1
CDR3 length: 16
D gene: NA
CDR3 DNA: TGCGCCAGCAGCCAAGAAGGAAAGGACTTGAACACTGAAGCTTTCTTT
CDR3 protein: CASSQEGKDLNTEAFF

clone size: few
V gene: TRBV7-6
J gene: TRBJ2-5
CDR3 length: 14
D gene: NA
CDR3 DNA: TGTGCCAGCAGCTTGTTGGCCAATCAAGAGACCCAGTACTTC
CDR3 protein: CASSLLANQETQYF

clone size: NA
V gene: TRBV10-3
J gene: TRBJ1-5
CDR3 length: 15
D gene: NA
CDR3 DNA: TGTGCCATCAGTGAGTCAGGAGGGAGCAATCAGCCCCAGCATTTT
CDR3 protein: CAISESGGSNQPQHF

clone size: few
V gene: TRBV7-8
J gene: TRBJ2-7
CDR3 length: 12
D gene: NA
CDR3 DNA: TGTGCCAGCAGCTCCTCCTCCTACGAGCAGTACTTC
CDR3 protein: CASSSSSYEQYF

clone size: NA
V gene: TRBV5-1
J gene: TRBJ1-5
CDR3 length: 15
D gene: NA
CDR3 DNA: TGCGACAGCAGCTTGGTCGGGGGCCCCAATCAGCCCCAGCATTTT
CDR3 protein: CDSSLVGGPNQPQHF

clone size: NA
V gene: TRBV12-3/TRBV12-4
J gene: TRBJ2-1
CDR3 length: 20
D gene: NA
CDR3 DNA: TGTGCCAGCAGTTTAAAACGGGGGCTTATAACTACCCGCTCCTACAATGAGCAGTTCTTC
CDR3 protein: CASSLKRGLITTRSYNEQFF

clone size: many
V gene: TRBV25-1
J gene: TRBJ2-1
CDR3 length: 14
D gene: TRBD2
CDR3 DNA: TGTGCCAGCAGTGCTAGCGGGCTCTACAATGAGCAGTTCTTC
CDR3 protein: CASSASGLYNEQFF

clone size: few
V gene: TRBV4-3
J gene: TRBJ1-6
CDR3 length: 15
D gene: TRBD1
CDR3 DNA: TGCGCCAGCAGCCAACTCCGACAGGGCCATTCACCCCTCCACTTT
CDR3 protein: CASSQLRQGHSPLHF

clone size: NA
V gene: TRBV20-1
J gene: TRBJ1-3
CDR3 length: 14
D gene: NA
CDR3 DNA: TGCAGTGCTAGGTCGATGAGCTCTGGAAACACCATATATTTT
CDR3 protein: CSARSMSSGNTIYF

clone size: NA
V gene: TRBV7-2
J gene: TRBJ1-5
CDR3 length: 15
D gene: NA
CDR3 DNA: TGTGCCAGCAGCTTAGTGGCAGCTCCTAATCAGCCCCAGCATTTT
CDR3 protein: CASSLVAAPNQPQHF

clone size: few
V gene: TRBV4-3
J gene: TRBJ1-5
CDR3 length: 15
D gene: TRBD1
CDR3 DNA: TGCGCCAGCAGCCAGTGGGCAGGGGGCAGTCAGCCCCAGCATTTT
CDR3 protein: CASSQWAGGSQPQHF

clone size: few
V gene: TRBV29-1
J gene: TRBJ2-2
CDR3 length: 13
D gene: NA
CDR3 DNA: TGCAGCGTTGATATTACGAACACCGGGGAGCTGTTTTTT
CDR3 protein: CSVDITNTGELFF

clone size: few
V gene: TRBV4-3
J gene: TRBJ1-1
CDR3 length: 13
D gene: TRBD1
CDR3 DNA: TGCGCCAGCAGCCAAACACAGGGGGCTATGTCTTTCTTT
CDR3 protein: CASSQTQGAMSFF

clone size: few
V gene: TRBV5-1
J gene: TRBJ2-1
CDR3 length: 17
D gene: TRBD1
CDR3 DNA: TGCGCCAGCAGCTTGGGGACGGGACAGAGCTCCTACAATGAGCAGTTCTTC
CDR3 protein: CASSLGTGQSSYNEQFF